The rows below give T cell receptor beta chains drawn from one sample of a study of T cell repertoires in cytomegalovirus infection. TCRdb reanalysed the reads using MiXCR and keeps one entry per CDR3 protein. The table includes approximately 1,000,000 distinct CDR3 sequences, around 32% detected once. These receptors have no known antigen. Specimen: cultured CD8+ T cells from PBMCs, collected from culture after CMV antigen stimulation. The source of these receptors is a human donor in good health (CMV status not recorded). Some clones in this sample may be carry-over from other donors' samples. CDR3s leave out the opening cysteine and the closing phenylalanine or tryptophan. A D gene is named only where the DNA matches it firmly.

d_gene,v_gene,j_gene,CDR3aa
.,TRBV29-1,TRBJ2-7,SVVIETYEQY
.,TRBV19,TRBJ2-1,ASSIPGSYNEQF
.,TRBV6-2/TRBV6-3,TRBJ2-3,ASSYSVGSTDTQY
TRBD2,TRBV4-1,TRBJ2-7,ASGTSVTYEQY
.,TRBV15,TRBJ1-5,ATSRDQEDQPQH
TRBD1,TRBV7-9,TRBJ2-7,ASSPGDRAYEQY
.,TRBV14,TRBJ2-5,ASSQVTGLQETQY
TRBD1,TRBV2,TRBJ1-5,ATKDRGSNQPQH
.,TRBV7-9,TRBJ1-5,ASSPPGTNQPQH
.,TRBV7-1,TRBJ2-2,ASGPMNTGELF
.,TRBV7-3,TRBJ1-1,ASSKLRQGEHTEAF
.,TRBV7-9,TRBJ2-5,ASSLEFIGETQY
.,TRBV7-2,TRBJ1-5,ASSLAPLWGGQPQH
.,TRBV7-9,TRBJ1-2,ASSPRQRFNYGYT
.,TRBV2,TRBJ2-5,ASSDPDFAQETQY
.,TRBV18,TRBJ2-5,ASSPTAGNQETQY
.,TRBV4-3,TRBJ2-2,ASSQDASVLMGTGELF
TRBD1,TRBV28,TRBJ1-1,TSSLSGQGANTEAF
.,TRBV25-1,TRBJ2-1,ASKADPRLDEQF
.,TRBV4-1,TRBJ2-3,ASSQVLVGAAYTQY
.,TRBV12-3/TRBV12-4,TRBJ2-1,ASSFEESYNEQF
.,TRBV7-9,TRBJ1-6,ASSLTAYNSPLH
TRBD1,TRBV12-3/TRBV12-4,TRBJ2-7,ASTGTGDSEQY
.,TRBV7-2,TRBJ2-7,ASSYAGLSYEQY
.,TRBV4-2,TRBJ1-2,ASSQPGPEGYT
.,TRBV10-3,TRBJ2-3,AISGGTSTYTDTQY
.,TRBV28,TRBJ1-1,ASRFFPNTEAF
.,TRBV7-2,TRBJ2-3,ASSLMV
.,TRBV27,TRBJ2-1,ASAGPERGSAYNEQF
.,TRBV11-2,TRBJ1-1,ASSSEGAGSTEAF
.,TRBV27,TRBJ2-7,ASSPRLDEQY
.,TRBV28,TRBJ2-1,ASSLLSSRGNEQF